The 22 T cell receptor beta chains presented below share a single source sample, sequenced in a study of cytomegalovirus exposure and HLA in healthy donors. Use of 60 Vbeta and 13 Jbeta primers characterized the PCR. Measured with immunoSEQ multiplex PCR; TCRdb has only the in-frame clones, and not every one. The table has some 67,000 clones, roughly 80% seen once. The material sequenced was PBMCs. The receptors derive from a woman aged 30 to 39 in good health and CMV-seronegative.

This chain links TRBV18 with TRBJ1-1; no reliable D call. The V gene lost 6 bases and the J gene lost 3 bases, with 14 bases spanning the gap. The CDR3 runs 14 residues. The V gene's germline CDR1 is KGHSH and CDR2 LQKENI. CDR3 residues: CASSPSRDYTEAFF. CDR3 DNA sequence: TGTGCCAGCTCGCCATCTCGGGATTACACTGAAGCTTTCTTT.

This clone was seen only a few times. CDR3 loop: CASSSRQGISNQPQHF. CDR3 DNA: TGTGCCAGTAGTTCAAGACAGGGGATTAGCAATCAGCCCCAGCATTTT. The V and J genes are TRBV19 and TRBJ1-5, with TRBD1 matching 8 bases. J was trimmed by 0 bases and V by 5 bases; bases with no gene match: 6. CDR3 size: 16 residues. Germline assignment: CDR1 LNHDA and CDR2 SQIVND (reference sequence).

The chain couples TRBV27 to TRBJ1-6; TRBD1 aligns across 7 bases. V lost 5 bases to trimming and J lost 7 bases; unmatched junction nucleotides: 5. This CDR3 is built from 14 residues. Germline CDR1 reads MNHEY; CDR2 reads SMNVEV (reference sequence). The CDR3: CASSTGTENSPLHF. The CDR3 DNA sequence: TGTGCCAGCAGTACCGGGACAGAAAATTCACCCCTCCACTTT.

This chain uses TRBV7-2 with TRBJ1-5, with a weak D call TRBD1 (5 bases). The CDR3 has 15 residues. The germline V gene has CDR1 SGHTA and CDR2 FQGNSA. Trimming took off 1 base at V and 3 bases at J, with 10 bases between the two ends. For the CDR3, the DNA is TGTGCCAGCAGCTTAGGTTCAGGGAACAATCAGCCCCAGCATTTT. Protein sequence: CASSLGSGNNQPQHF.

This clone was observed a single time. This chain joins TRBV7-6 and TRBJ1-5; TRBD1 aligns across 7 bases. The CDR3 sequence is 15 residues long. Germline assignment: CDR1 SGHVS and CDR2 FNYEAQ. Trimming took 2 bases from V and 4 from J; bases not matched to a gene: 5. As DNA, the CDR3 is TGTGCCAGCAGCTTATCAGGCAGGGGGAATCAGCCCCAGCATTTT. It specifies CASSLSGRGNQPQHF.

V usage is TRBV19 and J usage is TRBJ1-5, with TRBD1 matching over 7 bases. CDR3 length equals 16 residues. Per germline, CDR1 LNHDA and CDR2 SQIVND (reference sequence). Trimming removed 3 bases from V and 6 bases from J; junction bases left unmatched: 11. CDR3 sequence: CASSIADRVVGQPQHF. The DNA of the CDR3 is TGTGCCAGTAGTATCGCCGACAGGGTCGTGGGTCAGCCCCAGCATTTT.

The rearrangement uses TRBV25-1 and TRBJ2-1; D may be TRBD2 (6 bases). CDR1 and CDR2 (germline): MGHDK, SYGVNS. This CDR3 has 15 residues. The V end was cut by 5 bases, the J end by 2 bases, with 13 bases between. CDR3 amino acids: CASSSGRGAYNEQFF. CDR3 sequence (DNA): TGTGCCAGCAGTTCCGGGAGAGGAGCCTACAATGAGCAGTTCTTC.

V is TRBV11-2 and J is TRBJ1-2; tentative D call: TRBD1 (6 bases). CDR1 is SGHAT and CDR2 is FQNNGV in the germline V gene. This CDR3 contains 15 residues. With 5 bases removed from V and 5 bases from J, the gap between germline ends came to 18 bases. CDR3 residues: CASSPGGGRGYGYTF. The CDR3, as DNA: TGTGCCAGCAGCCCAGGCGGGGGGCGCGGGTATGGCTACACCTTC.

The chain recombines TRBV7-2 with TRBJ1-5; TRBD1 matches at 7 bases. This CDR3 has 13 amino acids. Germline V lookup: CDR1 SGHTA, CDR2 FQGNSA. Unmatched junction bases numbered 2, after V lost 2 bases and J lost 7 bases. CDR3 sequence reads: CASSLRDRQPQHF. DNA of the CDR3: TGTGCCAGCAGCTTAAGGGACAGACAGCCCCAGCATTTT.

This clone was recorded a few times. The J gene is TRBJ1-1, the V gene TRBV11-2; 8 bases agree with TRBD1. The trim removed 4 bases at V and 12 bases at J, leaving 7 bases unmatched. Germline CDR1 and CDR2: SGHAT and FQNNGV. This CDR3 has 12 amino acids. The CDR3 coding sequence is TGTGCCAGCAGCTGGAGACAGGGGCCAACTTTCTTT. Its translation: CASSWRQGPTFF. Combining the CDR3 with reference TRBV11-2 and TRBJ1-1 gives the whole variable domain EAGVAQSPRYKIIEKRQSVAFWCNPISGHATLYWYQQILGQGPKLLIQFQNNGVVDDSQLPKDRFSAERLKGVDSTLKIQPAKLEDSAVYLCASSWRQGPTFFGQGTRLTVV.

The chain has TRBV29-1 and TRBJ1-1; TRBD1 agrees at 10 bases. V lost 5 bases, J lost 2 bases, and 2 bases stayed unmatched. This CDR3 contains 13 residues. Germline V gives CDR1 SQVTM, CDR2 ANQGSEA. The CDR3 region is CSVMTGGNTEAFF. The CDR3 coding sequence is TGCAGCGTTATGACAGGGGGCAACACTGAAGCTTTCTTT.

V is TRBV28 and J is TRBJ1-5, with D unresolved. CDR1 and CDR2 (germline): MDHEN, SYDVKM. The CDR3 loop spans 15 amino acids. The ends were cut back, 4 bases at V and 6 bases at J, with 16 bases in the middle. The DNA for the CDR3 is TGTGCCAGCAGTTCTCCGTTTAGGAGTAGTCAGCCCCAGCATTTT. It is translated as CASSSPFRSSQPQHF.

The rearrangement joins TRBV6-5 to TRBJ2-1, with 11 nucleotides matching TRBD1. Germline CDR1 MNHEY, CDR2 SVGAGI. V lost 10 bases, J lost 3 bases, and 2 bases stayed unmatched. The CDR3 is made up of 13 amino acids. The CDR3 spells CATGTGGYNEQFF. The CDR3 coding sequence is TGTGCCACCGGGACAGGGGGCTACAATGAGCAGTTCTTC.

The CDR3 DNA is TGTGCCAGCAGCCCCGGGGGGGGGTTTAACACTGAAGCTTTCTTT. As protein: CASSPGGGFNTEAFF. The J gene is TRBJ1-1, the V gene TRBV6-1; the D gene is possibly TRBD1 (5 bases). Germline CDR1 and CDR2: MNHNS and SASEGT. Trimming removed 6 bases at V and 2 bases at J, with 16 bases between. There are 15 residues in the CDR3.

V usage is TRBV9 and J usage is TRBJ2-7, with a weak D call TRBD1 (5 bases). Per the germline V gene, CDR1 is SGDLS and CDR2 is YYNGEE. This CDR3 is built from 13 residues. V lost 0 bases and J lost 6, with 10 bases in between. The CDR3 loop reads CASSVAGSPEQYF. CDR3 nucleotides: TGTGCCAGCAGCGTAGCAGGGTCCCCCGAGCAGTACTTC.

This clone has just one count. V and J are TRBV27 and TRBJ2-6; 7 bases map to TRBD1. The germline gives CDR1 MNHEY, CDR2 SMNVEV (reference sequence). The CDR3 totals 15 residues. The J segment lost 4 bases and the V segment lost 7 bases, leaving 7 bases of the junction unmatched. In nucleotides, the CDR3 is TGTGCCAGCACCCTACAGGGGTCCGGGGCCAACGTCCTGACTTTC. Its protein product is CASTLQGSGANVLTF.

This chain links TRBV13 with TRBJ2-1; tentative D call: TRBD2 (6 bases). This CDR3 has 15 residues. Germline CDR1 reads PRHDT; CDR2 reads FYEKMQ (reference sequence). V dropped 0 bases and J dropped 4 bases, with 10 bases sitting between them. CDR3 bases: TGTGCCAGCAGCTTAGGCGGGGGACTTTACAATGAGCAGTTCTTC. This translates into CASSLGGGLYNEQFF.

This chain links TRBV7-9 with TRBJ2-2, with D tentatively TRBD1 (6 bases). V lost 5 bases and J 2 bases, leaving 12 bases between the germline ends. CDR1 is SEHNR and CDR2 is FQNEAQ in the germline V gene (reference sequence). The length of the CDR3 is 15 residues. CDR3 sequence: CASSIRTANTGELFF. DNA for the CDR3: TGTGCCAGCAGCATACGGACAGCTAACACCGGGGAGCTGTTTTTT. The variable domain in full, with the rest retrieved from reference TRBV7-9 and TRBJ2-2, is DTGVSQNPRHKITKRGQNVTFRCDPISEHNRLYWYRQTLGQGPEFLTYFQNEAQLEKSRLLSDRFSAERPKGSFSTLEIQRTEQGDSAMYLCASSIRTANTGELFFGEGSRLTVL.

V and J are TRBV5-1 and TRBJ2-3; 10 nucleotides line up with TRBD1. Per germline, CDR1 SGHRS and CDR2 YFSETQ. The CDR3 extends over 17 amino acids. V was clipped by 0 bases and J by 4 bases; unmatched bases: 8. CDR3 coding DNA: TGCGCCAGCAGCTTGGGAGGGGGGACAGGGGTACCAGATACGCAGTATTTT. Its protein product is CASSLGGGTGVPDTQYF.

This CDR3 is CASSVDLAGGQDTQYF. The CDR3 nucleotides are TGTGCCAGCAGCGTAGACCTAGCGGGGGGCCAAGATACGCAGTATTTT. The V call is TRBV9, the J call TRBJ2-3, with 11 positions matching TRBD2. V was pared by 0 bases and J by 5 bases, with 5 bases of the junction left unmatched. Looked up from germline, CDR1 is SGDLS and CDR2 is YYNGEE. The CDR3 totals 16 residues.

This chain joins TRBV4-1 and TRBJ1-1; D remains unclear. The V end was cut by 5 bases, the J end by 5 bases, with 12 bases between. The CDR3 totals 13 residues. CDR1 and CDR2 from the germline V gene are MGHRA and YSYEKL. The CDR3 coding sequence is TGCGCCAGCAGCTTCCCGACTGGGACTGAAGCTTTCTTT. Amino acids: CASSFPTGTEAFF.

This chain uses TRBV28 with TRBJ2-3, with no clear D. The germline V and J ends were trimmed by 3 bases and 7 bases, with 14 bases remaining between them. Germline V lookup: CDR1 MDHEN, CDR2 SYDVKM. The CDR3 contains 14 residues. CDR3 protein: CASSLQALRNTQYF. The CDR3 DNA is TGTGCCAGCAGTTTGCAGGCTCTTAGAAATACGCAGTATTTT.